This T cell receptor (beta chain) is drawn from a study of blood T cell repertoires in COVID-19. Study in general: The United States, Italy and Spain provided the acute and convalescent COVID-19 samples. PBMCs, B-cell-depleted T cells, or T cells were the source of the cDNA or gDNA that made up the material.

Two negative PCRs, clearance, or symptom resolution had been documented for recovered Cohort 3 donors. Measured with immunoSEQ multiplex PCR; TCRdb has only the in-frame clones, and not every one. The table records under 200,000 clones, about four fifths of them present only once. Trimming took 2 bases from V and 1 from J, leaving 14 bases between them. CDR3 length: 16 residues. Per the germline V gene, CDR1 is SGHTA and CDR2 is FQGTGA. Sequenced material: PBMCs or T cells enriched from blood (not recorded which). This chain joins TRBV7-3 and TRBJ2-5; D perhaps matches TRBD2 (6 bases). The sequence came from a man between 60 and 75 years old who had recovered from COVID-19. CDR3 sequence (DNA): TGTGCCAGCAGCTTAGATGCGGGGAGGTCCCAAGAGACCCAGTACTTC. It is translated as CASSLDAGRSQETQYF.